This record covers a single T cell receptor (beta chain). Antigen unknown. CTLA-4 blockade with ipilimumab, together with focal radiation, was given to patients with chemo-refractory metastatic non-small-cell lung cancer. The data stem from a study of radiotherapy plus CTLA-4 blockade in lung cancer. Points from the study as a whole: TCR clones of tumor origin grew in blood after radiotherapy plus ipilimumab.

This CDR3 has 16 amino acids. The J segment lost 2 bases and the V segment lost 1 base, leaving 5 bases of the junction unmatched. Germline values: CDR1 SGHVS, CDR2 FQNEAQ. Sequencing used immunoSEQ multiplex PCR; TCRdb keeps in-frame clones, though not all of them. The sample includes some 90,000 clones, approximately 83% of them seen just once. The sequenced sample was peripheral blood, obtained from a patient treated with radiotherapy plus ipilimumab. The sequence came from a human donor with non-small cell lung cancer who had a partial response to radiotherapy plus ipilimumab. The chain couples TRBV7-8 to TRBJ2-5; 9 bases are shared with TRBD2. The CDR3 region has the DNA TGTGCCAGCAGCTTAGGGAGACTAGCGGCACAAGAGACCCAGTACTTC. Its translation is CASSLGRLAAQETQYF.